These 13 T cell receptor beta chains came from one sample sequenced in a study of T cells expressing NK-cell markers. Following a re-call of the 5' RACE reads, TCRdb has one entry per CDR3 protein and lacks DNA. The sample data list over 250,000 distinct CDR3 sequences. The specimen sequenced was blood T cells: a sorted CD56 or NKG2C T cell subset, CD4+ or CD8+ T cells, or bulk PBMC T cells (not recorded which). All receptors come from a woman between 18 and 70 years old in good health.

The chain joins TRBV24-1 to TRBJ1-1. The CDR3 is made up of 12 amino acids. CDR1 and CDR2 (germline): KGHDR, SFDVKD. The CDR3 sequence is CATSGARGPRLF.

The CDR3 loop is CASSLLTDTEAFF. The J gene is TRBJ1-1, the V gene TRBV7-3. The length of the CDR3 is 13 residues. Germline V CDR1 and CDR2: SGHTA, FQGTGA.

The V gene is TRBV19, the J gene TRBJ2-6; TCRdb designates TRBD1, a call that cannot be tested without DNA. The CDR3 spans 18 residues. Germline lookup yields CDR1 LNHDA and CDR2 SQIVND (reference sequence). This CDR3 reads CASSLMGQVSSGANVLTF.

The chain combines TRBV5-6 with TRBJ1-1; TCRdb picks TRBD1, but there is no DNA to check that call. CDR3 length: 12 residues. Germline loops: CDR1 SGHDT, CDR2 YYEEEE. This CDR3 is CASTRGSTEAFF.

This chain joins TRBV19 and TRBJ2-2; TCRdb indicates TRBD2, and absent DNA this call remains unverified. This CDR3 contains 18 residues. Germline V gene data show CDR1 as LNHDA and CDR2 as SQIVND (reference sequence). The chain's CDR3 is CASSIAKFGSGGTGELFF.

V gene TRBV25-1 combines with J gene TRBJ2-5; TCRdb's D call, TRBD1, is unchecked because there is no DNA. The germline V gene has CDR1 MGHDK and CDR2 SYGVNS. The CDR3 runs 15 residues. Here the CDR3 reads CASSRPGQRGGTQYF.

The CDR3 protein is CASSLSHTQYF. The chain has TRBV12-3 or TRBV12-4 and TRBJ2-3. This CDR3 has 11 residues.

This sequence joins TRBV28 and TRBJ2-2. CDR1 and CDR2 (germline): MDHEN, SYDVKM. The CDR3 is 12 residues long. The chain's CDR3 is CASDEMTGELFF.

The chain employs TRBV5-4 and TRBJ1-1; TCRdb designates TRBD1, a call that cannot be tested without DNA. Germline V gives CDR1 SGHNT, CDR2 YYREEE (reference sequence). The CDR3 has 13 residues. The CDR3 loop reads CASSGQGANEAFF.

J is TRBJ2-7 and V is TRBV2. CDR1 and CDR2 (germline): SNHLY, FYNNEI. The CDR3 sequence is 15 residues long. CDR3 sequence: CASIEPGEGTYEQYF.

Here the CDR3 reads CASSFIAGGEDTQYF. The V gene is TRBV5-1, the J gene TRBJ2-3; TCRdb's D gene call, TRBD2, goes unchecked for lack of DNA. The CDR3 contains 15 residues. CDR1 and CDR2 from the germline V gene are SGHRS and YFSETQ.

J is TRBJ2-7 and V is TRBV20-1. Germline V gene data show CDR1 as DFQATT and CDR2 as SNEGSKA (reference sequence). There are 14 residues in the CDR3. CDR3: CSARVTTGPYEQYF.

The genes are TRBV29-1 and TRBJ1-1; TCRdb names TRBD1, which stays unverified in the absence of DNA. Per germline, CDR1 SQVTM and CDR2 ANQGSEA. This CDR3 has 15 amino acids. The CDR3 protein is CSVGFSRGGSTEAFF.